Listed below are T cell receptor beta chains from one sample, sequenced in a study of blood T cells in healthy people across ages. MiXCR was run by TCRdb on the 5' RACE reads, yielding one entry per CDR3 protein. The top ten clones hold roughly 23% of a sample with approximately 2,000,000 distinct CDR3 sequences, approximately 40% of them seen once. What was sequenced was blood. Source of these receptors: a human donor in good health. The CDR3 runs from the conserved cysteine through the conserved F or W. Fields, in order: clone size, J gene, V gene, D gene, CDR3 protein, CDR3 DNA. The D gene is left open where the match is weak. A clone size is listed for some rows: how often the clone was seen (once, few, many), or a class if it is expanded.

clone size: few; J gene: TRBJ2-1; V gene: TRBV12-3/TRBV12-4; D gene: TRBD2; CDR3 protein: CAIPLSWGGSEQFF; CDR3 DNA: TGTGCCATCCCCCTTTCGTGGGGGGGGTCTGAGCAGTTCTTC
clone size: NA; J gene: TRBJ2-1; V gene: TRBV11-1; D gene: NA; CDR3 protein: CASSLESGTVLEQFF; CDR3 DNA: TGTGCCAGCAGCTTAGAAAGCGGGACAGTTCTTGAGCAGTTCTTC
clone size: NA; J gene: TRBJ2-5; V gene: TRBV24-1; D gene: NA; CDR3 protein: CATSDFLGGWAETQYF; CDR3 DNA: TGTGCCACCAGTGATTTTCTTGGAGGGTGGGCAGAGACCCAGTACTTC
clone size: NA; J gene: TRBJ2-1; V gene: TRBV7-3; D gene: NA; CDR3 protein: CASSATQGGNEQFF; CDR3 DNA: TGTGCCAGCAGCGCCACACAGGGCGGCAATGAGCAGTTCTTC
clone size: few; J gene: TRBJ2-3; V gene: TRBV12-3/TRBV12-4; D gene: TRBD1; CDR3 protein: CASTIKTGGTDTQYF; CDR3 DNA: TGTGCCAGCACAATAAAGACAGGGGGCACAGATACGCAGTATTTT
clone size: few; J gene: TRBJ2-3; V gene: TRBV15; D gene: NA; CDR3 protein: CATSRGLDTQYF; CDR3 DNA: TGTGCCACCAGCAGAGGGTTAGATACGCAGTATTTT
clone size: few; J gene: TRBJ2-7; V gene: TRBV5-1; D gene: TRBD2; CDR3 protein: CASSLTTSGGGEQYF; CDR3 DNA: TGCGCCAGCAGCCTAACGACTAGCGGGGGTGGGGAGCAGTACTTC
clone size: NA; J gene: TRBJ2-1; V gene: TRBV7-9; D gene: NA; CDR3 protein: CASIQGPRPPSYNEQFF; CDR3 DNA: TGTGCCAGCATCCAAGGACCGAGACCCCCCTCCTACAATGAGCAGTTCTTC
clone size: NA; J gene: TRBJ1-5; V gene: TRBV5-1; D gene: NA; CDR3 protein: CASSLHPAGNQPQHF; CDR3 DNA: TGCGCCAGCAGCCTACATCCCGCGGGCAATCAGCCCCAGCATTTT
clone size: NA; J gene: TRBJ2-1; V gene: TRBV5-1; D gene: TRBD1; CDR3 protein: CASSLDWDRLFNEQFF; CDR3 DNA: TGCGCCAGCAGCTTGGATTGGGACAGGCTCTTCAATGAGCAGTTCTTC
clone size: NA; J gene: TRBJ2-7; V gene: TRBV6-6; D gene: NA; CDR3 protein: CASSGGRSSYEQYF; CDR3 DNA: TGTGCCAGCTCTGGGGGCCGAAGCTCCTACGAGCAGTACTTC
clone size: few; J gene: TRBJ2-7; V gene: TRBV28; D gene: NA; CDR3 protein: CASSTVSYEQYF; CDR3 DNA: TGTGCCAGCAGTACAGTTTCCTACGAGCAGTACTTC
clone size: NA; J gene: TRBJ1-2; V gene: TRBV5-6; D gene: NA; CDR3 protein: CASSRGRIYTF; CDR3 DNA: TGTGCCAGCAGCCGCGGGAGGATCTACACCTTC
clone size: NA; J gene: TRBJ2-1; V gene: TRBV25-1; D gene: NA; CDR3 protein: CASSDYKEYNEQFF; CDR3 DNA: TGTGCCAGCAGTGATTACAAGGAATACAATGAGCAGTTCTTC
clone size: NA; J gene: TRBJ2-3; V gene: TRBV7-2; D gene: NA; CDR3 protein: CASTFLSTDTQYF; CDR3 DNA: TGTGCCAGCACATTCCTTAGCACAGATACGCAGTATTTT
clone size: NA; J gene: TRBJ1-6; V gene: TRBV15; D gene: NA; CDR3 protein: CATSGDRGWPHF; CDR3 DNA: TGTGCCACCAGCGGTGACAGAGGATGGCCCCACTTT
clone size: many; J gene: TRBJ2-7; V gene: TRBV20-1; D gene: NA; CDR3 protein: CSASGDRTYEQYF; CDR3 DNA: TGCAGTGCTAGCGGCGACAGGACCTACGAGCAGTACTTC
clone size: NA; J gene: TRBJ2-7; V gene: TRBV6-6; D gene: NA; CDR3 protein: CASTVGVGYEQYF; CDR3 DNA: TGTGCCAGCACCGTCGGTGTCGGCTACGAGCAGTACTTC
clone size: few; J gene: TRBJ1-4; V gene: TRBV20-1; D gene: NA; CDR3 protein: CSARDLRQSNEKLFF; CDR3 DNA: TGCAGTGCTAGAGATCTGAGACAGTCCAATGAAAAACTGTTTTTT
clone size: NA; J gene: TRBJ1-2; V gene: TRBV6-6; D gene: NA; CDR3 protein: CASSFLQGNYSYTF; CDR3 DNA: TGTGCCAGCAGTTTTTTACAGGGTAACTATAGCTACACCTTC
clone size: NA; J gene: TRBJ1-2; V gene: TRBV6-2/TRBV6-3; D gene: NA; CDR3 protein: CASTPGGGTMSYGYTF; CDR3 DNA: TGTGCCAGCACTCCGGGGGGAGGAACAATGAGCTATGGCTACACCTTC
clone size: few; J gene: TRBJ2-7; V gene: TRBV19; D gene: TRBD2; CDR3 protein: CASGQPGGSYEQYF; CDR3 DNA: TGTGCCAGTGGACAACCGGGGGGTTCCTACGAGCAGTACTTC
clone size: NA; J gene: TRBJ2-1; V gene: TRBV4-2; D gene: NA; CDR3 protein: CASSQGTRGEQFF; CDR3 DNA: TGTGCCAGCAGCCAAGGAACCCGCGGGGAGCAGTTCTTC
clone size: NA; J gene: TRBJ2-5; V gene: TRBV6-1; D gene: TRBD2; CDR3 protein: CASRGTGGYQETQYF; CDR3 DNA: TGTGCCAGCAGGGGGACGGGGGGGTACCAAGAGACCCAGTACTTC
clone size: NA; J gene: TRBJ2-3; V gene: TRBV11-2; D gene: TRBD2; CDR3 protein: CASSLVVLYERGSTDTQYF; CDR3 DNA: TGTGCCAGCAGCTTAGTTGTCCTGTACGAGCGGGGGTCCACAGATACGCAGTATTTT
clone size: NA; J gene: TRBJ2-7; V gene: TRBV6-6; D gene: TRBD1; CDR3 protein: CASHGTGPYEQYF; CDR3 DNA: TGTGCCAGCCATGGGACAGGGCCATACGAGCAGTACTTC
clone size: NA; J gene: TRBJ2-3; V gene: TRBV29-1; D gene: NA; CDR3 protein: CSVYLKADTQYF; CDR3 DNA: TGCAGCGTTTACCTCAAGGCGGATACGCAGTATTTT
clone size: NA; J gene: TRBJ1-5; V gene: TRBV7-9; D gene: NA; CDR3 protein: CASSATSKRGGVYSNQPQHF; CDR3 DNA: TGTGCCAGCAGCGCAACCTCCAAGCGCGGGGGCGTTTATAGCAATCAGCCCCAGCATTTT
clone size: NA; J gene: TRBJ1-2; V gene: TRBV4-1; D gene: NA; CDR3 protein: CASSQDMAGWGGNYGYTF; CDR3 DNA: TGCGCCAGCAGCCAAGATATGGCAGGTTGGGGAGGTAACTACGGCTACACCTTC
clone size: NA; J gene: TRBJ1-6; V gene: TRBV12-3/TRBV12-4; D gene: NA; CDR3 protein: CAGSHNPRLLSSPLHF; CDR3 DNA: TGTGCCGGCAGTCATAACCCCAGACTCCTGAGTTCACCCCTCCACTTT
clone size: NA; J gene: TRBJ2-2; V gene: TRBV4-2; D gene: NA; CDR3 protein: CASSQSHRSGELFF; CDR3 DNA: TGTGCCAGCAGCCAATCCCACCGGAGCGGGGAGCTGTTTTTT
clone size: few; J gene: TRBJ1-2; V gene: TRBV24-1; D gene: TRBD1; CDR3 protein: CATSDPGQGENYGYTF; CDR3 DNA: TGTGCCACCAGTGATCCCGGACAGGGCGAGAACTATGGCTACACCTTC
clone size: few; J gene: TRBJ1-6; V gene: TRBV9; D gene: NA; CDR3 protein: CASSAQTHNSPLHF; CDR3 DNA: TGTGCCAGCAGCGCCCAGACGCATAATTCACCCCTCCACTTT
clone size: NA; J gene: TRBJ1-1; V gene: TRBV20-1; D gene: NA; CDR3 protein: CSALLQGGDTEAFF; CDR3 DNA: TGCAGTGCCCTACTGCAGGGAGGTGACACTGAAGCTTTCTTT
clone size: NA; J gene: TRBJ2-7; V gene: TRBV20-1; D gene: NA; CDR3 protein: CSASRGQWTSYEQYF; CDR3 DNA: TGCAGTGCCTCTAGAGGGCAGTGGACTTCCTACGAGCAGTACTTC
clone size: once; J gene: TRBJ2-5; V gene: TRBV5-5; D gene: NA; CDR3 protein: CASGWSRGRGTQYF; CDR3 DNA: TGTGCCAGCGGATGGTCTAGAGGAAGAGGGACCCAGTACTTC
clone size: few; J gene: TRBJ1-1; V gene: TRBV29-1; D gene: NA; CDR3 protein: CSVDTNNVEAFF; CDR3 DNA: TGCAGCGTCGATACTAACAACGTGGAAGCTTTCTTT
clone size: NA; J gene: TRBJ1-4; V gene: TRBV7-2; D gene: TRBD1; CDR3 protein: CASSAGQLNERLFF; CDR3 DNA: TGTGCCAGCAGCGCGGGACAGCTAAATGAAAGACTGTTTTTT
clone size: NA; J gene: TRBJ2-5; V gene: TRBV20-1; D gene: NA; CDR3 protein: CSARAWAGPGETQYF; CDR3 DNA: TGCAGTGCTAGGGCCTGGGCGGGGCCGGGAGAGACCCAGTACTTC
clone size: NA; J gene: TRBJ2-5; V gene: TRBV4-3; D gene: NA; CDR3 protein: CASSQLSGETRYF; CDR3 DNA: TGCGCCAGCAGCCAATTAAGCGGAGAGACCCGGTACTTC
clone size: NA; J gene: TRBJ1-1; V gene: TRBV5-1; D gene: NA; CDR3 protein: CASSLGPGRNRMNTEAFF; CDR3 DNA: TGCGCCAGCAGCTTGGGGCCAGGGCGAAACCGCATGAACACTGAAGCTTTCTTT
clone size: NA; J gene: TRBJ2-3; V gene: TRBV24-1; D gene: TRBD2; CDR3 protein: CAVSGALAGSTDTQYF; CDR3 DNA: TGTGCCGTTTCAGGAGCGCTAGCGGGGAGCACAGATACGCAGTATTTT
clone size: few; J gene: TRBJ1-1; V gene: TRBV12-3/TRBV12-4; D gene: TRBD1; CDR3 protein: CASSRGPGTGGTEAFF; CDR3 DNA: TGTGCCAGCAGTCGGGGACCCGGGACAGGGGGCACTGAAGCTTTCTTT
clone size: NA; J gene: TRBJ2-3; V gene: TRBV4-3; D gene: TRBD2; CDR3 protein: CASSQGGGGAADTQYF; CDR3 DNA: TGCGCCAGCAGCCAAGGGGGCGGGGGGGCTGCAGATACGCAGTATTTT
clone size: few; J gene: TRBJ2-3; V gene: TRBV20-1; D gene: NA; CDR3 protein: CSANPLGGSDTQYF; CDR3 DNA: TGCAGTGCTAATCCCCTGGGGGGCTCAGATACGCAGTATTTT
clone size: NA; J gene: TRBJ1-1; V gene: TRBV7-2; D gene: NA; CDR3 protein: CASRLRHNTEAFF; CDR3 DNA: TGTGCCAGCAGATTACGGCACAACACTGAAGCTTTCTTT
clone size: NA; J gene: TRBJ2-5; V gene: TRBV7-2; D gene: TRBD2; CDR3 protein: CASSFQRGEAETQYF; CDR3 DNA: TGTGCCAGCAGCTTCCAACGGGGGGAGGCGGAGACCCAGTACTTC
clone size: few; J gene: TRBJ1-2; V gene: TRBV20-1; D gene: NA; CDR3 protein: CSAPRRGADYGYTF; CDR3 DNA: TGCAGTGCCCCGAGACGGGGGGCTGACTATGGCTACACCTTC
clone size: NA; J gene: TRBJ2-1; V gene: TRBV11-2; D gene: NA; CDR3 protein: CASSLSGPRNEQFF; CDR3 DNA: TGTGCCAGCAGCTTATCCGGTCCCCGCAATGAGCAGTTCTTC
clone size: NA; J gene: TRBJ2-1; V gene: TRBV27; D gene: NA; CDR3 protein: CASSFSPSHNEQFF; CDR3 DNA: TGTGCCAGCAGTTTCAGCCCCTCGCACAATGAGCAGTTCTTC
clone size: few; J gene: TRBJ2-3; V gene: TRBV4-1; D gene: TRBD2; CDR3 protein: CASSPNMGLAGTSDTQYF; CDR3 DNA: TGCGCCAGCAGCCCGAATATGGGACTAGCGGGGACATCAGATACGCAGTATTTT
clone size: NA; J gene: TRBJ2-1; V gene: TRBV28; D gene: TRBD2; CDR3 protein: CASTDSGEGSHNEQFF; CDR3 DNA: TGTGCCAGCACCGATAGCGGGGAAGGGTCCCACAATGAGCAGTTCTTC
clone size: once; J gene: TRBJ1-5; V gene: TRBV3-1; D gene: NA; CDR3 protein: CASSQESRNQPQHF; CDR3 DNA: TGTGCCAGCAGCCAAGAGTCCCGCAATCAGCCCCAGCATTTT
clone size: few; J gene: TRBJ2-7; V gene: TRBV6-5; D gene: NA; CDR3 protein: CASHGLGGYGEQYF; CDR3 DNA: TGTGCCAGCCACGGACTCGGGGGTTACGGCGAGCAGTACTTC